This TCR beta chain was recorded in a study of blood T cells in healthy people across ages. Study outcomes and limitations: Estimated diversity, derived from one million T cells, was regarded as an underestimate.

V lost 3 bases to trimming and J lost 6 bases, with 9 bases between them. The CDR3 totals 12 residues. Sample-barcoded 5' priming and a J-beta primer mix drove a second PCR of about 6 to 12 cycles. Per sample, CDR3-containing paired-end reads numbered at least 2.5 million. One entry per CDR3 protein, called by TCRdb with MiXCR from the 5' RACE reads. This table has more than 450,000 distinct CDR3 sequences, roughly a quarter appearing once. With respect to this clonotype: What it binds is unknown.

The same data also went into a second study, on T cells of mothers and their children.

This clonotype was sampled from a boy aged 2 to 10 in good health. The chain links TRBV12-3 or TRBV12-4 to TRBJ2-7; D is uncertain. What was sequenced was blood. This CDR3 reads CASSLHGPEQYF. Here the CDR3 DNA reads TGTGCCAGCAGTTTGCACGGCCCCGAGCAGTACTTC.